These T cell receptor beta chains were read from a single sample in a study of regulatory T cells in long-lasting Graves disease. TCRdb used MiXCR to reprocess the multiplex PCR reads, holding one entry per CDR3 protein. Among 350,000 to 400,000 distinct CDR3 sequences listed, 15% to 20% were seen once. Another study also made use of these data, one on T cells in Graves' hyperthyroidism and ophthalmopathy.

The material was peripheral blood mononuclear cells (PBMCs), obtained at new diagnosis, from a patient treated with antithyroid drugs. All receptors come from a woman aged 18-30 years with Graves disease. Each CDR3 is given with its conserved first and last residue. A D gene is named only where the DNA matches it firmly. Rows may omit the clone size; those that give it use once, few, many or a size class.

>many|13|TRBV2|TRBJ2-7|-
TGTGCCAGCAGTTCCGGGACCGCGCGCGAGCAGTACTTC
CASSSGTAREQYF
>many|15|TRBV27|TRBJ1-6|TRBD1
TGTGCCAGAAGGACAGGCTTTGTTAATAATTCACCCCTCCACTTT
CARRTGFVNNSPLHF
>many|14|TRBV7-9|TRBJ2-3|TRBD2
TGTGCCAGCAGGACTAGCGGTTTCACAGATACGCAGTATTTT
CASRTSGFTDTQYF
>many|15|TRBV12-3/TRBV12-4|TRBJ2-7|-
TGTGCCAGCAGGCCGAGAGGAGCTAGCTCCTACGAGCAGTACTTC
CASRPRGASSYEQYF
>-|13|TRBV28|TRBJ2-7|-
TGTGCCAGCAGCCTAGCGCAGGGGTCCGAGCAGTACTTC
CASSLAQGSEQYF
>many|14|TRBV12-3/TRBV12-4|TRBJ2-7|TRBD2
TGTGCCAGCAAAACTAGCGGGAGCCGCTACGAGCAGTACTTC
CASKTSGSRYEQYF
>few|15|TRBV5-6|TRBJ2-2|TRBD1
TGTGCCAGCAGCCACGGGACAGGGGGCACCGGGGAGCTGTTTTTT
CASSHGTGGTGELFF
>many|13|TRBV20-1|TRBJ1-1|-
TGCAGTGCTAGACAGCCGGGGGGGGCCGGGGCTTTCTTT
CSARQPGGAGAFF
>many|14|TRBV10-2|TRBJ2-1|TRBD1
TGCGCCAGCTCGGGACAGGGTTCCTACAATGAGCAGTTCTTC
CASSGQGSYNEQFF
>-|16|TRBV19|TRBJ1-2|TRBD1
TGTGCCACATCCTTTTTTGGGACAGTCGCTAACTATGGCTACACCTTC
CATSFFGTVANYGYTF
>few|11|TRBV20-1|TRBJ1-3|-
TGCAGCTCCACCTCTGGAAACACCATATATTTT
CSSTSGNTIYF
>-|13|TRBV29-1|TRBJ2-7|TRBD2
TGCAGCGTTGATGGCGGGAGGGCCTCCGAGCAGTACTTC
CSVDGGRASEQYF
>few|15|TRBV15|TRBJ2-2|TRBD1
TGTGCCACCAGCATGGGGACAGACAACACCGGGGAGCTGTTTTTT
CATSMGTDNTGELFF
>many|15|TRBV7-3|TRBJ2-1|TRBD1
TGTGCCAGCAGCGCCCAGGGGGCAACCTACAATGAGCAGTTCTTC
CASSAQGATYNEQFF
>-|12|TRBV3-1|TRBJ2-1|-
TGTACCAGCAGGCAAGCCTGGGGTGAGCAGTTCTTC
CTSRQAWGEQFF
>many|15|TRBV28|TRBJ2-1|-
TGTGCCAGCAGTTTATGGGGCGAAACCTACAATGAGCAGTTCTTC
CASSLWGETYNEQFF
>many|14|TRBV11-2|TRBJ1-4|-
-
CASTSGQGNEKLFF
>many|14|TRBV10-3|TRBJ1-5|-
TGTGCCATCAGGGAGGACAGCTCTAATCAGCCCCAGCATTTT
CAIREDSSNQPQHF
>many|13|TRBV7-9|TRBJ2-7|-
TGTGCCAGCAGCCCTCGTCTAGTTGTCGAGCAGTACTTC
CASSPRLVVEQYF
>many|12|TRBV7-9|TRBJ1-4|-
TGTGCCAGCAGCTTAGATAGTGAAAAACTGTTTTTT
CASSLDSEKLFF
>few|12|TRBV5-1|TRBJ1-2|-
TGCGCCAGCAGCTCTTCTGGTTCGGGCTACACCTTC
CASSSSGSGYTF
>many|15|TRBV7-8|TRBJ1-1|-
TGTGCCAGCAGCTTACTGCGGGGGCCGAACGCTGAAGCTTTCTTT
CASSLLRGPNAEAFF
>many|15|TRBV20-1|TRBJ2-3|-
TGCAGTGCTAGAGATGGGACCGAGAGTCCGGATACGCAGTATTTT
CSARDGTESPDTQYF
>many|16|TRBV20-1|TRBJ2-7|TRBD1
TGCAGTGCTAGCGTTTCACTGCCACAGGGGGCCTACGAGCAGTACTTC
CSASVSLPQGAYEQYF
>few|14|TRBV6-5|TRBJ1-5|-
TGTGCCAGCAGTTTAAGTCGGGGCAATCAGCCCCAGCATTTT
CASSLSRGNQPQHF
>few|17|TRBV10-1|TRBJ1-1|TRBD1
TGCGCCAGGACTACAGGGGGCACAGGGAATCGTGGCACTGAAGCTTTCTTT
CARTTGGTGNRGTEAFF
>many|15|TRBV20-1|TRBJ2-3|-
TGCAGTGCTACCCTTCCAAGCGGAGTTTCAGATACGCAGTATTTT
CSATLPSGVSDTQYF
>few|15|TRBV5-1|TRBJ1-5|-
TGTGCCAGCAGCTTGGATCCTGGAACAAATCAGCCCCAGCATTTT
CASSLDPGTNQPQHF
>many|15|TRBV10-3|TRBJ1-5|TRBD1
TGTGCCATCAGCGCCGGGACAGCTCTGAATCAGCCCCAGCATTTT
CAISAGTALNQPQHF
>once|17|TRBV19|TRBJ2-7|TRBD2
TGTGCCAGTAGTACCGGCGGACTAGCGGGAAACTCCTACGAGCAGTACTTC
CASSTGGLAGNSYEQYF
>many|15|TRBV5-8|TRBJ1-5|-
TGTGCCAGCAGCTTAGGCCAGCTAGACAATCAGCCCCAGCATTTT
CASSLGQLDNQPQHF
>many|14|TRBV28|TRBJ2-5|-
TGTGCCAGCAGTTTTTCAGGGGCCGGAGAGACCCAGTACTTC
CASSFSGAGETQYF
>few|16|TRBV27|TRBJ1-3|-
TGTGCCAGCAGTTTTGGCACGCCGGGCTCTGGAAACACCATATATTTT
CASSFGTPGSGNTIYF
>-|14|TRBV5-4|TRBJ2-7|-
TGTGCCAGCAGCTTGGAGGGAGGACCCTACGAGCAGTACTTC
CASSLEGGPYEQYF
>-|21|TRBV3-1|TRBJ2-1|TRBD2
TGTGCCAGCAGCCAAGAGCTCCGGGGACTAGCGGGAGGGCCTCATTACAATGAGCAGTTCTTC
CASSQELRGLAGGPHYNEQFF
>-|14|TRBV10-3|TRBJ2-5|-
TGTGCCATCAGTGAGTCGACAGGTGTGGAGACCCAGTACTTC
CAISESTGVETQYF
>many|15|TRBV11-3|TRBJ2-5|-
TGTGCCAGCAGCTTAGATTCCGGAGTCCAAGAGACCCAGTACTTC
CASSLDSGVQETQYF
>many|13|TRBV5-1|TRBJ1-2|-
TGCGCCAGCGCCATTTCATCAGGGGATGGCTACACCTTC
CASAISSGDGYTF
>-|16|TRBV4-1|TRBJ1-5|TRBD1
TGCGCCAGCAGCCAAGACCCGGACAGGGGCAATCAGCCCCAGCATTTT
CASSQDPDRGNQPQHF
>many|15|TRBV5-6|TRBJ1-6|-
TGTGCCAGCAGCTTGGAGGGTACGGGGAATTCACCCCTCCACTTT
CASSLEGTGNSPLHF
>many|11|TRBV6-1|TRBJ1-4|-
TGTGCCAGCACCCAGAATGAAAAACTGTTTTTT
CASTQNEKLFF
>many|15|TRBV5-1|TRBJ1-6|-
TGCGCCAGCAGCTCCAGAGGCCAGGTTGATTCACCCCTCCACTTT
CASSSRGQVDSPLHF
>-|14|TRBV15|TRBJ2-5|-
TGTGCCACCAGCATAGGGGTCTACCAAGAGACCCAGTACTTC
CATSIGVYQETQYF
>few|12|TRBV10-3|TRBJ1-1|-
TGTGCCATCAGTAGAGGCAACACTGAAGCTTTCTTT
CAISRGNTEAFF
>few|15|TRBV4-1|TRBJ1-4|-
TGCGCCAGCAGCCAAGAGGGGGCTCGGAATGAAAAACTGTTTTTT
CASSQEGARNEKLFF
>few|13|TRBV27|TRBJ1-6|-
TGTGCCAGCAGCCCAGAAAGCAGGTCACCCCTCCACTTT
CASSPESRSPLHF
>many|14|TRBV27|TRBJ1-1|-
TGTGCCAGCAGTTTAGGGCTCACGAACACTGAAGCTTTCTTT
CASSLGLTNTEAFF
>few|16|TRBV12-3/TRBV12-4|TRBJ2-3|TRBD2
TGTGCCAGCAGTAGACGGACTAGCGGGGGAGCAGATACGCAGTATTTT
CASSRRTSGGADTQYF
>many|14|TRBV28|TRBJ1-1|TRBD1
TGTGCCAGCCCGCCCTTACAGGGGGTCGCTGAAGCTTTCTTT
CASPPLQGVAEAFF
>many|15|TRBV3-1|TRBJ2-3|TRBD2
TGTGCCAGCAGCCAAACTAGCGGGGGTACAGATACGCAGTATTTT
CASSQTSGGTDTQYF
>many|14|TRBV27|TRBJ1-1|TRBD1
TGTGCCAGCAGTAACGGACAGGGCAACACTGAAGCTTTCTTT
CASSNGQGNTEAFF
>-|17|TRBV19|TRBJ2-3|-
TGTGCCAGTAGTATAGGAGGGCGGGGGCTACGCACAGATACGCAGTATTTT
CASSIGGRGLRTDTQYF
>many|16|TRBV7-9|TRBJ2-3|TRBD1
TGTGCCAGCAGTCTTAACGGTAGGGGGCAGACAGATACGCAGTATTTT
CASSLNGRGQTDTQYF
>many|15|TRBV7-9|TRBJ2-7|TRBD2
TGTGCCAGCAGCTTTGGGACTAGCGGGATCTACGAGCAGTACTTC
CASSFGTSGIYEQYF